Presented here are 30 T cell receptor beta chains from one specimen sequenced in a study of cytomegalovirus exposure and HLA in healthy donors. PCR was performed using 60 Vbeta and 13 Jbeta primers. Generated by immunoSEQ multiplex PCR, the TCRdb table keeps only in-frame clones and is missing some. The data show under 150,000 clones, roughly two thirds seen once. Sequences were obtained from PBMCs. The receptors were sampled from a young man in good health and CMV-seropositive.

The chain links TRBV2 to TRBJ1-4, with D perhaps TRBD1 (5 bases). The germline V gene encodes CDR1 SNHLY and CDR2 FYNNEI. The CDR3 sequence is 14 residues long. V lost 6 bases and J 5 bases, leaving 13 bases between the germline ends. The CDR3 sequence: CASRMTEENEKLFF. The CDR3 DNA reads TGTGCCAGCAGGATGACAGAAGAAAATGAAAAACTGTTTTTT.

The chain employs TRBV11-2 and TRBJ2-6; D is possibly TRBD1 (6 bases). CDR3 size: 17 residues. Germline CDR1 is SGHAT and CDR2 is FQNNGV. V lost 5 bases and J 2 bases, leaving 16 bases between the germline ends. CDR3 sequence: CASSRTNRVTGANVLTF. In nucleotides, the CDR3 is TGTGCCAGCAGCCGTACTAACAGGGTAACTGGGGCCAACGTCCTGACTTTC.

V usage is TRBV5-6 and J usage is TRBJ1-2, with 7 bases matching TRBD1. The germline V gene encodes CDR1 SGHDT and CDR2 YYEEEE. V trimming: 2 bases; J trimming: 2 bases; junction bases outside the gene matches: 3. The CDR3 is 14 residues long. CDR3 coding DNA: TGTGCCAGCAGCTTCGGGACAGCAAACTATGGCTACACCTTC. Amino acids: CASSFGTANYGYTF.

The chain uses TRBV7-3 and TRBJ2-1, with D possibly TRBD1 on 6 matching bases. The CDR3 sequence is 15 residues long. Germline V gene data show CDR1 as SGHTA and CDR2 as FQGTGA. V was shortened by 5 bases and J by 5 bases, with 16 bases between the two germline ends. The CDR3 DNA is TGTGCCAGCAGCCCAGGGGCTCCGGCCAACAATGAGCAGTTCTTC. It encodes CASSPGAPANNEQFF.

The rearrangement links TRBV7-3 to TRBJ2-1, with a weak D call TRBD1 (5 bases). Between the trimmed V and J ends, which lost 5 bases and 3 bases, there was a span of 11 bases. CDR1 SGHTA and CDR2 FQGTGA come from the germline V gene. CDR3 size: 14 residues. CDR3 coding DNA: TGTGCCAGCAGCCAGGGTAGTAACTACAATGAGCAGTTCTTC. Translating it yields CASSQGSNYNEQFF.

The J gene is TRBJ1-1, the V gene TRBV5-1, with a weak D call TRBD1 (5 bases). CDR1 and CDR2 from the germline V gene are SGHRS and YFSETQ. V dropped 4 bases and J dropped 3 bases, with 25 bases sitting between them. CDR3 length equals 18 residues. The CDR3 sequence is CASSPRWQQGVADTEAFF. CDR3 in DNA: TGCGCCAGCAGCCCAAGATGGCAGCAGGGCGTGGCGGACACTGAAGCTTTCTTT.

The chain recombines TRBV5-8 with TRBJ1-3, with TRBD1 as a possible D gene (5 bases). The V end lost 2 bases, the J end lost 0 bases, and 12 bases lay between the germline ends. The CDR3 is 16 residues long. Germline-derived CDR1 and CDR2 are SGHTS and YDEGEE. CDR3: CASSFRDWSSGNTIYF. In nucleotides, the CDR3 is TGTGCCAGCAGCTTCCGGGACTGGTCCTCTGGAAACACCATATATTTT. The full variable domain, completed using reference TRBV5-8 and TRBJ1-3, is EAGVTQSPTHLIKTRGQQATLRCSPISGHTSVYWYQQALGLGLQFLLWYDEGEERNRGNFPPRFSGRQFPNYSSELNVNALELEDSALYLCASSFRDWSSGNTIYFGEGSWLTVV.

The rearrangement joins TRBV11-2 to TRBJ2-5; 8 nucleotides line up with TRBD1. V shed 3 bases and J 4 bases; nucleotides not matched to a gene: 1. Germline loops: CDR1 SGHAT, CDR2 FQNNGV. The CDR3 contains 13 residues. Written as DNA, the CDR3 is TGTGCCAGCAGCTTCGGACAGGGAGAGACCCAGTACTTC. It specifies CASSFGQGETQYF.

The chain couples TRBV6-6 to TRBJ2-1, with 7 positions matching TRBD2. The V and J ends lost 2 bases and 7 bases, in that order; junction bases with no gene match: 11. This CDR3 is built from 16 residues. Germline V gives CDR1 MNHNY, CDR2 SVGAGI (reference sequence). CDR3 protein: CASSYVMWEGRNEQFF. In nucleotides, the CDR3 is TGTGCCAGCAGTTACGTTATGTGGGAGGGTCGGAATGAGCAGTTCTTC.

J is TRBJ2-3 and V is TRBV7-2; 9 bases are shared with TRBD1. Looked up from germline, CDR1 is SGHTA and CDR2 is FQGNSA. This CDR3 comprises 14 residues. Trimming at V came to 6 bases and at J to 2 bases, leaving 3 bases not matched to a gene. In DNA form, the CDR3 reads TGTGCCAGCAGTCGACAGGGGGTCACAGATACGCAGTATTTT. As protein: CASSRQGVTDTQYF. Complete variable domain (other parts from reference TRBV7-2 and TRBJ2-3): GAGVSQSPSNKVTEKGKDVELRCDPISGHTALYWYRQSLGQGLEFLIYFQGNSAPDKSGLPSDRFSAERTGGSVSTLTIQRTQQEDSAVYLCASSRQGVTDTQYFGPGTRLTVL.

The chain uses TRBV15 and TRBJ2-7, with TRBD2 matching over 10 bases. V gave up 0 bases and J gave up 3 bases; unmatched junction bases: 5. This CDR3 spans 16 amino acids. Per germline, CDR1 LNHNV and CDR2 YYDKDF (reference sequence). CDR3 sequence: CATSRDLGTSDYEQYF. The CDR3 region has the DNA TGTGCCACCAGCAGAGACCTCGGGACTAGCGACTACGAGCAGTACTTC.

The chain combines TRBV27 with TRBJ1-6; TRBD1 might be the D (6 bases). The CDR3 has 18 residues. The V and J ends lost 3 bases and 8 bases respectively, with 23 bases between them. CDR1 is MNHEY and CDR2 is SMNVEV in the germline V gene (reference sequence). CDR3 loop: CASSFRQDRPQRDSPLHF. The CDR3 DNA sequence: TGTGCCAGCAGTTTCCGGCAGGACAGACCCCAAAGGGATTCACCCCTCCACTTT.

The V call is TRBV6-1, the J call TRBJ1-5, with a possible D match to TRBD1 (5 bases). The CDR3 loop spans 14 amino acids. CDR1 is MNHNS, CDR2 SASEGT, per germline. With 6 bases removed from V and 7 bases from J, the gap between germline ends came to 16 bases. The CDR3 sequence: CASSLGQGGQPQHF. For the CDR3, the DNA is TGTGCCAGCAGCTTAGGACAAGGCGGACAGCCCCAGCATTTT.

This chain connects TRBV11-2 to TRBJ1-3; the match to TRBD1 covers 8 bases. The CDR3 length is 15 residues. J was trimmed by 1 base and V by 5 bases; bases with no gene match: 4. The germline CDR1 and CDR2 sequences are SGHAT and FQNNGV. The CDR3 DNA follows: TGTGCCAGCAGCGACAACAGGGGGTCTGGAAACACCATATATTTT. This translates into CASSDNRGSGNTIYF.

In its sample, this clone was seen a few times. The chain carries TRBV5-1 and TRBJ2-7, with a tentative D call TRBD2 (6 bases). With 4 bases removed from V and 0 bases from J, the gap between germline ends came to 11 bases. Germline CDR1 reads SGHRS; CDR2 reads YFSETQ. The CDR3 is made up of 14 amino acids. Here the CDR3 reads CASSLSGGSYEQYF. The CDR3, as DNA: TGCGCCAGCAGCCTATCCGGGGGCTCCTACGAGCAGTACTTC.

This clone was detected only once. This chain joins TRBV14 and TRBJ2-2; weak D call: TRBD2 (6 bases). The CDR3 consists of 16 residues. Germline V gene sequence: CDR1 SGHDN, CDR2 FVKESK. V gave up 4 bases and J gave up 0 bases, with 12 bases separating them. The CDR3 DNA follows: TGTGCCAGCAGCCCCTATGGGGGGACGAACACCGGGGAGCTGTTTTTT. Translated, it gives CASSPYGGTNTGELFF.

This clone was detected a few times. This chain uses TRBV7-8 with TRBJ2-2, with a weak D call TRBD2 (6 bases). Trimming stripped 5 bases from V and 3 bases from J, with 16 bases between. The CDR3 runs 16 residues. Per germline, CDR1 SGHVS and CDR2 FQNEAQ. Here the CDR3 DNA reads TGTGCCAGCAGCCTTTTCCCGAGGGAGGACACCGGGGAGCTGTTTTTT. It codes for CASSLFPREDTGELFF.

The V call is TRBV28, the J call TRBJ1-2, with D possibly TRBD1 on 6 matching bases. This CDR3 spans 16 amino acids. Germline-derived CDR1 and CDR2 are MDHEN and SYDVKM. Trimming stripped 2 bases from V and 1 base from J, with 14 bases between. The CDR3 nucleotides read TGTGCCAGCAGTTTAGTTGGGGGCGAGTATAACTATGGCTACACCTTC. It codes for CASSLVGGEYNYGYTF.

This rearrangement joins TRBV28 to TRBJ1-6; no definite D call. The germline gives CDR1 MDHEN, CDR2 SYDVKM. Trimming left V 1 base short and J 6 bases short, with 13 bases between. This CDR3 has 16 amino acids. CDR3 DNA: TGTGCCAGCAGTTTATTAAGGGTGGGAGCTAATTCACCCCTCCACTTT. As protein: CASSLLRVGANSPLHF.

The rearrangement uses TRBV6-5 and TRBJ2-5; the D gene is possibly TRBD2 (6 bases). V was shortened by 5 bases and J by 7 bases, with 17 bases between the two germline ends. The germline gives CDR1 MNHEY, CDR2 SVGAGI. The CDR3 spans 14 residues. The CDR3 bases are TGTGCCAGCAGTACCCGACTAGTTAGAGGGACCCAGTACTTC. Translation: CASSTRLVRGTQYF.

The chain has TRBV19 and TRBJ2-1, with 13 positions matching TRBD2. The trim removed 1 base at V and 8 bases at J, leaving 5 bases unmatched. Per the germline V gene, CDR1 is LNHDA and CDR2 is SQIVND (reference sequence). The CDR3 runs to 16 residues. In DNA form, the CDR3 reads TGTGCCAGTAGTATAGTCGGGACTAGCGGGGCCCATGAGCAGTTCTTC. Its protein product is CASSIVGTSGAHEQFF.

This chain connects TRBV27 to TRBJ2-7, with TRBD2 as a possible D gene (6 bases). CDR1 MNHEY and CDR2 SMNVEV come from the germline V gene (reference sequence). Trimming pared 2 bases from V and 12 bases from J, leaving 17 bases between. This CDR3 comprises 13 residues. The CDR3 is CASSLRVTGDRYF. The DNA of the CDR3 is TGTGCCAGCAGTTTACGTGTTACGGGGGATCGGTACTTC.

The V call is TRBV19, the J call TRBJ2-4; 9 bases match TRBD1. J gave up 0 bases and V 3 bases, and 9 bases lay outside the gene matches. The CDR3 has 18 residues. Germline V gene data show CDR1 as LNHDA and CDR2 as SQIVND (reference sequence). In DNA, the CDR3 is TGTGCCAGTAGTATTAGGGAAGACAGGGGGATAGCCAAAAACATTCAGTACTTC. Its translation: CASSIREDRGIAKNIQYF. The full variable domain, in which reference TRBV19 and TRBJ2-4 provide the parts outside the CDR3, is DGGITQSPKYLFRKEGQNVTLSCEQNLNHDAMYWYRQDPGQGLRLIYYSQIVNDFQKGDIAEGYSVSREKKESFPLTVTSAQKNPTAFYLCASSIREDRGIAKNIQYFGAGTRLSVL.

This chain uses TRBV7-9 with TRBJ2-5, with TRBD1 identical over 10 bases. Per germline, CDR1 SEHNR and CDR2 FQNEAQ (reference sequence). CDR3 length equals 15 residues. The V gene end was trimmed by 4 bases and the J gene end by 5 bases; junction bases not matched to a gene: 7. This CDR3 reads CASSSRQGAGETQYF. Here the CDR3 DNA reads TGTGCCAGCAGCTCCAGACAGGGGGCGGGGGAGACCCAGTACTTC. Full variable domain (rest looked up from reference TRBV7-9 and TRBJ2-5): DTGVSQNPRHKITKRGQNVTFRCDPISEHNRLYWYRQTLGQGPEFLTYFQNEAQLEKSRLLSDRFSAERPKGSFSTLEIQRTEQGDSAMYLCASSSRQGAGETQYFGPGTRLLVL.

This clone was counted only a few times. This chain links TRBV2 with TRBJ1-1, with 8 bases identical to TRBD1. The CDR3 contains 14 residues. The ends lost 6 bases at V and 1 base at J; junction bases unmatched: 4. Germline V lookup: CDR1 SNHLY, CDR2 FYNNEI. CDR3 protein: CASRAGGWNTEAFF. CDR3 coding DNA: TGTGCCAGCAGAGCAGGGGGCTGGAACACTGAAGCTTTCTTT.

CDR3 loop: CASSSRTGWVQPQHF. DNA of the CDR3: TGTGCCAGCAGTTCTAGGACAGGGTGGGTTCAGCCCCAGCATTTT. V and J are TRBV28 and TRBJ1-5; 8 bases fit TRBD1. V shed 4 bases and J 6 bases; nucleotides not matched to a gene: 8. Per germline, CDR1 MDHEN and CDR2 SYDVKM. CDR3 length: 15 residues.

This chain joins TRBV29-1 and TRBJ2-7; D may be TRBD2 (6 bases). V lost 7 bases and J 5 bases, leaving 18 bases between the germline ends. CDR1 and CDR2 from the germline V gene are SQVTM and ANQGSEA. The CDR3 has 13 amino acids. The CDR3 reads CSARTAPGDEQYF. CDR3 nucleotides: TGCAGCGCCCGAACCGCCCCGGGGGACGAGCAGTACTTC.

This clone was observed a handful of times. The CDR3 is CASSAIRQTNTGELFF. As DNA, the CDR3 is TGTGCCAGTAGCGCCATTCGACAGACCAACACCGGGGAGCTGTTTTTT. The chain recombines TRBV19 with TRBJ2-2; D may be TRBD1 (5 bases). The CDR3 loop spans 16 amino acids. Trimming pared 6 bases from V and 2 bases from J, leaving 16 bases between. Germline CDR1 is LNHDA and CDR2 is SQIVND (reference sequence).

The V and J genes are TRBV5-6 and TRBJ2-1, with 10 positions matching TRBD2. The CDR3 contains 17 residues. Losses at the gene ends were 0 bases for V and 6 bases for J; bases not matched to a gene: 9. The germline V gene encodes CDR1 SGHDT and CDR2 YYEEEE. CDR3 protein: CASSLELSGRDGNEQFF. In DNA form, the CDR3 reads TGTGCCAGCAGCTTGGAACTCAGCGGGAGGGACGGCAATGAGCAGTTCTTC.

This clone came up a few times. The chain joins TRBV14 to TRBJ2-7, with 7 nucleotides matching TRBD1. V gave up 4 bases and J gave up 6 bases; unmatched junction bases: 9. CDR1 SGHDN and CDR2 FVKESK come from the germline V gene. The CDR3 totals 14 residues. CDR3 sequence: CASSPHRGGGEQYF. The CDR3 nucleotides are TGTGCCAGCAGCCCCCACAGGGGTGGGGGCGAGCAGTACTTC.